This T cell receptor (beta chain) originates from a study of shared clonotypes between healthy human individuals. Genomic DNA of each subset was evenly split across several immunoSEQ plates. Produced via immunoSEQ multiplex PCR; TCRdb's table is partial and in-frame only. Here the sample spans 550,000 to 650,000 clones, about 95% being singletons. V shed 6 bases, J shed 4 bases, and the junction held 10 bases outside the gene matches. The CDR3 is 17 residues long. CDR1 is SEHNR and CDR2 is FQNEAQ in the germline V gene (reference sequence). Naive CD8 cells lacked CD45RO, underwent positive selection for CCR7 and left out terminally differentiated effector memory CD45RA+ cells.

The origin of this receptor is a woman in her twenties or thirties in good health. The sample taken for sequencing was naive CD8+ T cells sorted from blood. This chain connects TRBV7-9 to TRBJ2-2, with 11 nucleotides matching TRBD1. The CDR3 protein is CASSNRRTGGLTGELFF. In nucleotides, the CDR3 is TGTGCCAGCAGTAACCGTCGGACAGGGGGCCTCACCGGGGAGCTGTTTTTT.